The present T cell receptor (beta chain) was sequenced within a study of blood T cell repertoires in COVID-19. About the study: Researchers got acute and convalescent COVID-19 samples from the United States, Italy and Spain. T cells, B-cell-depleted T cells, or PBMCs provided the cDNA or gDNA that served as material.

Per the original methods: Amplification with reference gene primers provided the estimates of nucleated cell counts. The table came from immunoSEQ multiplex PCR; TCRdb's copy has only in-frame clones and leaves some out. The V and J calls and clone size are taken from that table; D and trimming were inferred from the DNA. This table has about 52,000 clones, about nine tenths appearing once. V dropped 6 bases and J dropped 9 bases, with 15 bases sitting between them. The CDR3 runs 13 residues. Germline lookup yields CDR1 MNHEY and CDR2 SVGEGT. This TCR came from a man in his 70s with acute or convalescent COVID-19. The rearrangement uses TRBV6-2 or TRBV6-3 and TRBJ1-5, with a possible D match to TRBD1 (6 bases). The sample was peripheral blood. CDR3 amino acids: CASSNNRDRPQHF. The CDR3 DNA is TGTGCCAGCAGCAACAACAGGGATAGGCCCCAGCATTTT.